This T cell receptor (beta chain) was recorded in a study of PD-1 blockade in classical Hodgkin lymphoma. Whole-study results and caveats: Newly diagnosed patients were reported to start with lower TCR diversity than healthy donors.

To note about this clone: The antigen is not known.

Assay: immunoSEQ multiplex PCR; the TCRdb copy retains only in-frame clones and omits some. Of tens of thousands of clones listed, approximately 89% are singletons. Per germline, CDR1 SEHNR and CDR2 FQNEAQ (reference sequence). V was trimmed by 1 base and J by 7 bases, leaving 10 bases between them. The CDR3 runs to 13 residues. Noted time point: newly diagnosed, previously untreated cHL patient sample. PBMCs representing newly diagnosed, untreated classical Hodgkin lymphoma functioned as the comparison. This TCR came from a human donor with classical Hodgkin lymphoma. The V call is TRBV7-9, the J call TRBJ2-5; D is unclear. Sequences were obtained from peripheral blood mononuclear cells (PBMCs). Here the CDR3 DNA reads TGTGCCAGCAGCTTAGATCTTCCCGGGACCCAGTACTTC. Translated, it gives CASSLDLPGTQYF.